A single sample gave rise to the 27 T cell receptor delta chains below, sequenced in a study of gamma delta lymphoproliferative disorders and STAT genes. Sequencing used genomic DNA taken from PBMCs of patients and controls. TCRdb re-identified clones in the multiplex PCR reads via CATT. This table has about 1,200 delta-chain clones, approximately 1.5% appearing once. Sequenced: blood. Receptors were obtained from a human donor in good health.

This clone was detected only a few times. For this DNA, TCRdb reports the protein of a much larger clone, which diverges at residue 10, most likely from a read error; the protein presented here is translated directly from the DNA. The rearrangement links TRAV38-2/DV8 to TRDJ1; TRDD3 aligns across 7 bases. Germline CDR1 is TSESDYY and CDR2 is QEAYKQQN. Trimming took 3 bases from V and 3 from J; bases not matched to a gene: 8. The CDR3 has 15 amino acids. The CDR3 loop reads CAYRMGDPYADKLIF. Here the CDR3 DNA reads TGTGCTTATAGGATGGGGGACCCGTACGCCGATAAACTCATCTTT.

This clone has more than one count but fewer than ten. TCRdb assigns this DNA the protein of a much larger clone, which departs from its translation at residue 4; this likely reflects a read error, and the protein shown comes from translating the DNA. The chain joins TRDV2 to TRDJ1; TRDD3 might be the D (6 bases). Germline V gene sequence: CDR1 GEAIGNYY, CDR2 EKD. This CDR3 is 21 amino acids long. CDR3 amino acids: CACVTVFRGGDPDLYTDKLIF. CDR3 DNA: TGTGCCTGTGTCACCGTGTTCAGGGGGGGAGACCCCGATCTCTACACCGATAAACTCATCTTT.

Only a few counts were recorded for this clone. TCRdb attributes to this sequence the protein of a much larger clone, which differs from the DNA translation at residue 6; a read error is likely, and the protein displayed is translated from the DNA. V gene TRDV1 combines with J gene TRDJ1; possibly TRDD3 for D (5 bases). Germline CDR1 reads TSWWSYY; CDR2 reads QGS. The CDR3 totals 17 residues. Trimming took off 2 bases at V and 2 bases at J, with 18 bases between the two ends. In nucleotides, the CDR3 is TGTGCTCTTGGGGAAAGTAGGGCAACAAGGGGGACCGATAAACTCATCTTT. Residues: CALGESRATRGTDKLIF.

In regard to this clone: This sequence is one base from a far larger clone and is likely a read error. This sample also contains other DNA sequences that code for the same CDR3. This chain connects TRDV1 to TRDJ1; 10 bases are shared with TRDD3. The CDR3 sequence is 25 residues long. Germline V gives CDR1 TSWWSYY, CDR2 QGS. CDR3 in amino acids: CALGSSPDAAFYKFDWGMYTDKLIF. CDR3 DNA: TGTGCTCTTGGGTCCTCGCCCGACGCGGCCTTCTACAAATTTGACTGGGGGATGTACACTGATAAACTCATCTTT.

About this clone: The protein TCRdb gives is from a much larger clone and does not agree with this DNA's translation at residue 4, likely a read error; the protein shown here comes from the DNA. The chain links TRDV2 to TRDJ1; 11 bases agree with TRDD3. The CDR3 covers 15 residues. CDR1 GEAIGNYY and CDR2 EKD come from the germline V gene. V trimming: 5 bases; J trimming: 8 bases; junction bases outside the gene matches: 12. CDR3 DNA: TGTGCCTGTGTCAAGAACTGGGGGATAAAAAGCAAACTCATCTTT. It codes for CACVKNWGIKSKLIF.

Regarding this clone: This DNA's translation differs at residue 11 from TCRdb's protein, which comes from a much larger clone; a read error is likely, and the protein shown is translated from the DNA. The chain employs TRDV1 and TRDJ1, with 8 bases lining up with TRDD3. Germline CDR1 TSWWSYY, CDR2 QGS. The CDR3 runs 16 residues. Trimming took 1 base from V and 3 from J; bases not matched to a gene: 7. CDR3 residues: CALGEPWGMYADKLIF. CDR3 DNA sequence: TGTGCTCTTGGGGAACCTTGGGGGATGTACGCCGATAAACTCATCTTT.

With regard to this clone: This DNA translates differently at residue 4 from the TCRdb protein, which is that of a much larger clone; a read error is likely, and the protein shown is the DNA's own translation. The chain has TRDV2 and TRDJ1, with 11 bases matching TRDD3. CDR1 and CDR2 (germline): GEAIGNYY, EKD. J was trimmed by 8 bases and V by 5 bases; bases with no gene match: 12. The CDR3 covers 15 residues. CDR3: CACGKNWGIKSKLIF. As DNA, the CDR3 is TGTGCCTGTGGCAAGAACTGGGGGATAAAAAGCAAACTCATCTTT.

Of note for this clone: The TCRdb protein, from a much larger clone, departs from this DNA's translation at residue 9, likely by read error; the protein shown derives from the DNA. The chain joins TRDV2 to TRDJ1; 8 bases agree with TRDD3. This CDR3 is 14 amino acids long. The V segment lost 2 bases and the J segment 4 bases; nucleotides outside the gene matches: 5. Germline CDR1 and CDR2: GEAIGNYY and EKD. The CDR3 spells CACDRLGGIDKLIF. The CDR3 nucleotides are TGTGCCTGTGACAGACTGGGGGGGATCGATAAACTCATCTTT.

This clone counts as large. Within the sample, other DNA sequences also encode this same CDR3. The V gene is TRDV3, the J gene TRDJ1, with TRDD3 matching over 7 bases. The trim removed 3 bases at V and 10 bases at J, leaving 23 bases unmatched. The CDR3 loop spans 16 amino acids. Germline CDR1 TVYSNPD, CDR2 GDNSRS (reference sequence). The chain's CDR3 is CALRDGDGDPGIALIF. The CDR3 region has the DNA TGTGCCTTGCGCGATGGGGATGGGGATCCGGGGATAGCACTCATCTTT.

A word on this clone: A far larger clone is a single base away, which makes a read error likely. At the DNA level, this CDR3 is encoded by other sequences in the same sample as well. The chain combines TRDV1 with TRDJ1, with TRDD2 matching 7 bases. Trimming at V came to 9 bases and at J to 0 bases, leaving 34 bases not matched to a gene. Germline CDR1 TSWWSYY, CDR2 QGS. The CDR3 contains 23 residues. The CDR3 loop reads CALLAFLYPPGGHGVSYTDKLIF. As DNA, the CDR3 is TGTGCTCTGTTGGCCTTCCTTTATCCCCCCGGGGGTCACGGGGTCTCCTACACCGATAAACTCATCTTT.

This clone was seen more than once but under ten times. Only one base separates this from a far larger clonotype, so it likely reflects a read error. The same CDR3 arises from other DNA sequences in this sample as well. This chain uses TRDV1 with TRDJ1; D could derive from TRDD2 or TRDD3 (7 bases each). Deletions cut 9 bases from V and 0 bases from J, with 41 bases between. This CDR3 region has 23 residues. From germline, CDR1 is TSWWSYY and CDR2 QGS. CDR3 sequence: CALLAFLYPPGGHGVSYTDKLIF. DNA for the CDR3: TGTGCTCTGTTGGCCTTCCTTTATCCCCCTGGGGGTCATGGGGTCTCCTACACCGATAAACTCATCTTT.

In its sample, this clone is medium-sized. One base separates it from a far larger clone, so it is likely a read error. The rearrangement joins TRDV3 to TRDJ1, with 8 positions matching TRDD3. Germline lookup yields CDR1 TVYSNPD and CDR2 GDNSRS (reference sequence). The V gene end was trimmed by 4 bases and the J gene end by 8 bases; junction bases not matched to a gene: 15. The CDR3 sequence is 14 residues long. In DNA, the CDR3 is TGTGCCTCTGGCCGCTGGGGGAGACCGGGAAAACTCATCTTT. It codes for CASGRWGRPGKLIF.

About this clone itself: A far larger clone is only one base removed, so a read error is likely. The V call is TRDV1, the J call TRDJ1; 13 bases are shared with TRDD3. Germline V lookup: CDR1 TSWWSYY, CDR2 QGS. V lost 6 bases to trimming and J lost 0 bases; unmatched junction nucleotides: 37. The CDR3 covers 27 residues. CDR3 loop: CALGPRGVGLPRPEVLGDTGYTDKLIF. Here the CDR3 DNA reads TGTGCTCTTGGCCCCCGAGGGGTCGGCCTTCCTAGGCCCGAGGTACTGGGGGATACGGGGTACACCGATAAACTCATCTTT.

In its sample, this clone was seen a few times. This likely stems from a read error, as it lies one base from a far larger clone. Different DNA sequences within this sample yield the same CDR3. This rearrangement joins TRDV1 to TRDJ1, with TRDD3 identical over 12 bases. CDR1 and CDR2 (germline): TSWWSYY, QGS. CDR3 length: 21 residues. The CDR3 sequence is CALGELRSYAGGYEHTDKLIF. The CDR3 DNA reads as TGTGCTCTTGGGGAACTTCGTTCCTACGCTGGGGGATACGAGCACACCGATAAACTCATCTTC.

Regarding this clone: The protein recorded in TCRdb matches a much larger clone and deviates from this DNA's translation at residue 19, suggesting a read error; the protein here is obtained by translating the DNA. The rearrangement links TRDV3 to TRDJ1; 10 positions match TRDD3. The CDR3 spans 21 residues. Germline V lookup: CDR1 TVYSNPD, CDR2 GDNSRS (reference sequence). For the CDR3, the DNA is TGTGCCTTTGAGGCCCACGACAAGCTACATGGTGGGGGATACCATGGCGATAAACCCATCTTT. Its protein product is CAFEAHDKLHGGGYHGDKPIF.

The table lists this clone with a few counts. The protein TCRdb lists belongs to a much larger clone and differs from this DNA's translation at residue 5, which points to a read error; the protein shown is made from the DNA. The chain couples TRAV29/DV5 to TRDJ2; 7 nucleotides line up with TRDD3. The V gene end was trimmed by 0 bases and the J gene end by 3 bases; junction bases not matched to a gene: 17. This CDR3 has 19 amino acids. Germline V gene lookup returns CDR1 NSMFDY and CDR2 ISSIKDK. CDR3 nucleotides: TGTGCAGCAAGCGTGCGTATTTACTGGGGTCAGCGAGTGACAGCACAACTCTTCTTT. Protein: CAASVRIYWGQRVTAQLFF.

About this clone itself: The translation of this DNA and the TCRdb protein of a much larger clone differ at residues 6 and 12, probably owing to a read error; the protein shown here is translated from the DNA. CDR3 residues: CACDKDWGIKSNLIF. In nucleotides, the CDR3 is TGTGCCTGTGACAAGGACTGGGGGATAAAAAGCAACCTCATCTTT. The V call is TRDV2, the J call TRDJ1; 11 bases line up with TRDD3. J was trimmed by 11 bases and V by 2 bases; bases with no gene match: 12. This CDR3 contains 15 residues. CDR1 is GEAIGNYY and CDR2 is EKD in the germline V gene.

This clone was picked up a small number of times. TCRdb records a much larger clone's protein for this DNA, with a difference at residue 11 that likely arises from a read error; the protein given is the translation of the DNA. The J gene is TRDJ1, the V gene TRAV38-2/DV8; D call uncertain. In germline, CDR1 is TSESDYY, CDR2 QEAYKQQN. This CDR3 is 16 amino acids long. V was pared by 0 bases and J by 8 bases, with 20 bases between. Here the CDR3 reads CAYRSVWYVTAEKLIF. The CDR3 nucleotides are TGTGCTTATAGGAGCGTGTGGTACGTGACTGCAGAAAAACTCATCTTT.

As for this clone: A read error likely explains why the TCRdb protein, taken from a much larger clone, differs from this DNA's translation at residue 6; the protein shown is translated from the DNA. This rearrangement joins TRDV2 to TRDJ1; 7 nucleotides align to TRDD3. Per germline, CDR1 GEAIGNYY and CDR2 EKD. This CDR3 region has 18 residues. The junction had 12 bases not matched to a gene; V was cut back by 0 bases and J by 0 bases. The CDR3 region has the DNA TGTGCCTGTGACACCTTTACTGGGGCACTGTTGTACACCGATAAACTCATCTTT. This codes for CACDTFTGALLYTDKLIF.

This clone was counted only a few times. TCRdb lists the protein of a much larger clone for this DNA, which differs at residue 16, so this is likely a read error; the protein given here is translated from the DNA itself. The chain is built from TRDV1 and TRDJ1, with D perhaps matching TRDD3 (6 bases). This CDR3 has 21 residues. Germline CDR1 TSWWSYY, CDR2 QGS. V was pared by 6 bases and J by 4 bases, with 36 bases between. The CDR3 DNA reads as TGTGCTCTTGGACCCAAAGGCCTACACTCCCTGGGGAGACCGTACATCGATAAACTCATCTTT. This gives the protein CALGPKGLHSLGRPYIDKLIF.

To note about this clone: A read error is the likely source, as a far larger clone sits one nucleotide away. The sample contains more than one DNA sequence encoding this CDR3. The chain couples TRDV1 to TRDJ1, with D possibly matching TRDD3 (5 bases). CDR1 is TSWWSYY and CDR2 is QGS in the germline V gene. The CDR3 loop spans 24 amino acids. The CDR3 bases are TGTGCTCTTGGGGAACTACGGGGCGGGGGTCTGCATGGGGCTACCGCTGGAAACACCGATAAGCTCATCTTT. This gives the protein CALGELRGGGLHGATAGNTDKLIF.

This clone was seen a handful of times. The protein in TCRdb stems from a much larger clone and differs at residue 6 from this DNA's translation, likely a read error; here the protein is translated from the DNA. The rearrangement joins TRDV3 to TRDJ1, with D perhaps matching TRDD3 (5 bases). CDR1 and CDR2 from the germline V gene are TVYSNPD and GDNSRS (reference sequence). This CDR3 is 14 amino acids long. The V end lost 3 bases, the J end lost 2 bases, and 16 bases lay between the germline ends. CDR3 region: CAFSTPTGTDKLIF. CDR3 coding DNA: TGTGCCTTCTCTACACCCACTGGAACCGATAAACTCATCTTT.

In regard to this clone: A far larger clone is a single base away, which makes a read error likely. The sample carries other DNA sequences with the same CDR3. The DNA of the CDR3 is TGTGCTCTTGGCCCCCGAGGGGTCGGCCTTCCTAAGCCCGAGGTACTGGGGGATACGGGGTACACCGACAAACTCATCTTT. Residues: CALGPRGVGLPKPEVLGDTGYTDKLIF. The gene calls are TRDV1 and TRDJ1; TRDD3 matches 13 bases. Germline V gives CDR1 TSWWSYY, CDR2 QGS. CDR3 length: 27 residues.

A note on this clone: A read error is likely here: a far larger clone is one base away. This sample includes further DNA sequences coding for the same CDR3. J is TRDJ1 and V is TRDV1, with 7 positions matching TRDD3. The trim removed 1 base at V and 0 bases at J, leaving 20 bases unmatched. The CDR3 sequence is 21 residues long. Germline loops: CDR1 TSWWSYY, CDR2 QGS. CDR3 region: CALGERGFLLTGDSYTDKLIF. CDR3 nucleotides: TGTGCTCTTGGGGAACGAGGCTTTCTTCTTACTGGGGATTCGTACACCGATAAACTCATCTTT.

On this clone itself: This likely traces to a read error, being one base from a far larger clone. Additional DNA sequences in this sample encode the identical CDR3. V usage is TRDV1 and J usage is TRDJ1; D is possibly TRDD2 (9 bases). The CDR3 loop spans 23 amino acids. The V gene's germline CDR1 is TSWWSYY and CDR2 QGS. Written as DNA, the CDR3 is TGTGCTCTAGGGGAAGCTTCCTTCCTACGTCTCCAGAGTCGGGATACGAGGACCGATAAACTCATCTTT. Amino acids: CALGEASFLRLQSRDTRTDKLIF.

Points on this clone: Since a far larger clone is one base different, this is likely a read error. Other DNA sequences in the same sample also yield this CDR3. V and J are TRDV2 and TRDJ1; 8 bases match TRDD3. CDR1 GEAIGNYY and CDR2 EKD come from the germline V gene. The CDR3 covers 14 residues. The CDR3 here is CACDRLGGTDKLIF. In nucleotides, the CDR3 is TGTGCCTGTGACAGACTGGGGGGGACCGACAAACTCATCTTT.

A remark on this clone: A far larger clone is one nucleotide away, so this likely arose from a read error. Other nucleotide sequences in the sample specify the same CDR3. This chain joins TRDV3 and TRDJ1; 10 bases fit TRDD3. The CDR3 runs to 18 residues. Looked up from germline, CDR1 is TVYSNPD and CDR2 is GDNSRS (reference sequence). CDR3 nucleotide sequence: TGTGCCTGGTCCATTCCCCTACTGGGGGATGATCTTAACGATAAACTCATCTTC. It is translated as CAWSIPLLGDDLNDKLIF.